This entry describes one T cell receptor beta chain. Antigen: not known. This entry belongs to a study of PD-1 blockade in classical Hodgkin lymphoma. Broader study findings: Compared with healthy donors, newly diagnosed patients reportedly showed lower baseline TCR diversity.

Generated by immunoSEQ multiplex PCR, the TCRdb table keeps only in-frame clones and is missing some. The sample holds nearly 55,000 clones, around 85% seen once. Trimming removed 2 bases from V and 0 bases from J, with 5 bases in between. CDR1 and CDR2 from the germline V gene are SGHNT and YENEEA. The CDR3 has 15 residues. Relapse after autologous stem cell transplantation occurred in every patient, and brentuximab vedotin exposure varied. The starting material was peripheral blood mononuclear cells (PBMCs), obtained at baseline. The clonotype comes from a human donor with classical Hodgkin lymphoma. The chain couples TRBV11-3 to TRBJ2-6; no firm D call. The CDR3 protein is CASSLRSSGANVLTF. CDR3 DNA: TGTGCCAGCAGCTTAAGGTCCTCTGGGGCCAACGTCCTGACTTTC.